This T cell receptor (beta chain) derives from a study of T cells in Graves' hyperthyroidism and ophthalmopathy. Background on the study: Peripheral blood collection took place at initial diagnosis, before any treatment.

This clonotype was picked up many times. Amplification yielded TCR beta CDR3 regions, with RNA transcripts as the source. With the HTBI primer set, the TCR CDR3 went through a first round of RT-PCR. TCRdb reprocessed the multiplex PCR reads with MiXCR, giving one entry per CDR3 protein. The sample holds more than 500,000 distinct CDR3 sequences, roughly 17% seen once. Trimming took 6 bases from V and 0 from J, leaving 5 bases between them. This CDR3 is 12 amino acids long. The V gene's germline CDR1 is MNHEY and CDR2 SMNVEV (reference sequence). Uncontrolled infection, other autoimmune disease, pregnancy or lactation led to exclusion.

The genes are TRBV27 and TRBJ2-5; D is uncertain. Sequenced sample: blood. The clonotype originates from a woman younger than 45 with Graves' hyperthyroidism. CDR3 nucleotides: TGTGCCAGCAGATTGTACCAAGAGACCCAGTACTTC. As protein: CASRLYQETQYF.